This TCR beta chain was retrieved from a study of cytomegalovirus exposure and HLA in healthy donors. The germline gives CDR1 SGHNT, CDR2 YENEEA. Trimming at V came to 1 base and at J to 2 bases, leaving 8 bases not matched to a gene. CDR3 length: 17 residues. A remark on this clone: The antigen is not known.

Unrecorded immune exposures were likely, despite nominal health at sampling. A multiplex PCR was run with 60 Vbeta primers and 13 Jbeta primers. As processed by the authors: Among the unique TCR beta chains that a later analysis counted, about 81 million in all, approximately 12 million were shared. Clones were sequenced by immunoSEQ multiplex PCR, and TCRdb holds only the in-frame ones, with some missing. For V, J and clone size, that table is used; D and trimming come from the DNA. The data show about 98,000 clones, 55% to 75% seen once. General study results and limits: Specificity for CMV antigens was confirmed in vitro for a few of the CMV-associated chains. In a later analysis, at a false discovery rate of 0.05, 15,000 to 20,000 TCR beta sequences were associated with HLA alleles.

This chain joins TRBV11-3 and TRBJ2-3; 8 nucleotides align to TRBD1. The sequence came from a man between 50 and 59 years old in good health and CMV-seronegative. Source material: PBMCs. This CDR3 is CASSLGTGWGTTDTQYF. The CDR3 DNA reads TGTGCCAGCAGCTTAGGGACAGGGTGGGGGACCACAGATACGCAGTATTTT. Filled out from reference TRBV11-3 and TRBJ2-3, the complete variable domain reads EAGVVQSPRYKIIEKKQPVAFWCNPISGHNTLYWYLQNLGQGPELLIRYENEEAVDDSQLPKDRFSAERLKGVDSTLKIQPAELGDSAVYLCASSLGTGWGTTDTQYFGPGTRLTVL.